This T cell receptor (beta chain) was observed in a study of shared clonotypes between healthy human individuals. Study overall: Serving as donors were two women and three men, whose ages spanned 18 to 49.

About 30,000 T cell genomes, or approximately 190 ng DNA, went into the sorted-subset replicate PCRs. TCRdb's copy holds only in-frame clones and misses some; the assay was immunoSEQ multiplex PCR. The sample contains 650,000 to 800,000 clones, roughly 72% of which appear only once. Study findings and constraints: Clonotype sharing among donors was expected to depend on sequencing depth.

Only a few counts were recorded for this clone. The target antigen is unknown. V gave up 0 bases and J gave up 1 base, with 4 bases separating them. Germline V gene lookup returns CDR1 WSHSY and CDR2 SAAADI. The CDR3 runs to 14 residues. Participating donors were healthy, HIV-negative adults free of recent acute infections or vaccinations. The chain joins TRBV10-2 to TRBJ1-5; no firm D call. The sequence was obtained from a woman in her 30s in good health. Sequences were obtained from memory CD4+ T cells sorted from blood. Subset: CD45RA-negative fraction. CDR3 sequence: CASSESISNQPQHF. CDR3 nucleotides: TGCGCCAGCAGTGAGTCGATAAGCAATCAGCCCCAGCATTTT.